This paragraph covers one T cell receptor (beta chain) sequence. This clonotype has more than one count but fewer than ten. Its antigen is unknown. Base qualities are not provided; no much larger clone lies one nucleotide away. This record comes from a study of T cell repertoires in cytomegalovirus infection (dated by TCRdb to the late 2010s). About the investigation overall: Recently identified HLA-C-restricted CMV epitopes, whose presentation resists viral immunomodulation, were targeted by peptide stimulations together with well-studied HLA-B-restricted epitopes. Because public TCR beta signatures pointed to carriage of CMV infection together with the matching HLA type, the HLA type of each donor mattered for the analysis.

The instrument given in TCRdb is Illumina HiSeq 1500. TCRdb reanalyzed the raw reads on its own, using fastp at Q25 for trimming and MiXCR for clone calling, and kept in-frame beta chains. Each CDR3 protein gets just one entry, which takes the most common genes and DNA from the rows behind it. Counted in this sample were 95,000 to 150,000 distinct CDR3 sequences; roughly 32% of them appeared once. The leading ten clones occupy approximately 50% of the sample. After removal of 5 bases from V and 2 bases from J, the junction retains 12 bases not matched to a gene. Counted from cysteine to phenylalanine, this CDR3 has 17 amino acids. Of all the DNA, just the CDR3 is kept, 51 bases in frame from base 1. Results and caveats for the whole study, not just this receptor: In both this cohort and an independent approximately 370-donor cohort, the cumulative frequency of public TCR beta family members distinguished carriers of CMV infection plus the relevant HLA type. The ex vivo response was dominated by HLA-C-restricted CMV-specific TCR beta clonotypes, which also provided the single most frequent clonotype in two of eight donors.

The treatment or condition label for this specimen denotes: in vitro stimulation with specific CMV peptide epitopes to enrich CMV-specific T cells. The TCR was taken from a human donor in good health (CMV status not recorded). Some clones in this sample may be carry-over from other donors' samples. The chain joins TRBV12-3 or TRBV12-4 to TRBJ2-3; TRBD2 aligns with 8 central bases. The specimen comprised CD8+ T cells from cultured PBMCs, sampled from culture after CMV antigen stimulation. The nucleotide sequence reads as follows: TGTGCCAGCAGTACCCCTCTTGCGGGGGGAACCACAGATACGCAGTATTTT. It encodes CASSTPLAGGTTDTQYF.